This T cell receptor beta chain was obtained from a study of cytomegalovirus exposure and HLA in healthy donors. The PCR was carried out with 60 Vbeta primers and 13 Jbeta primers. Libraries were prepared by immunoSEQ multiplex PCR; TCRdb keeps only in-frame clonotypes and omits some of them. The sample lists about 98,000 clones, over 65% seen once, with about 1.7% in the top ten. V gave up 3 bases and J gave up 3 bases; unmatched junction bases: 1. Looked up from germline, CDR1 is MNHEY and CDR2 is SMNVEV (reference sequence). This CDR3 comprises 15 residues. J is TRBJ2-5 and V is TRBV27; 13 bases match TRBD2. Sequenced sample: PBMCs. This clonotype was sampled from a male donor in good health and CMV-seronegative. The CDR3 DNA reads as TGTGCCAGCAGTTTCGGGACTAGCGGGAAAGAGACCCAGTACTTC. Protein sequence: CASSFGTSGKETQYF.